What follows are 27 T cell receptor beta chains derived from one specimen sequenced in a study of blood T cell repertoires in COVID-19. Assay: immunoSEQ multiplex PCR; the TCRdb copy retains only in-frame clones and omits some. The sample lists 150,000 to 200,000 clones; around nine tenths were seen once. What was sequenced was peripheral blood. The receptors originated from a man aged 50 or older who had recovered from COVID-19.

The chain recombines TRBV6-4 with TRBJ1-1, with 7 bases fitting TRBD1. The CDR3 is made up of 15 amino acids. Germline V gene data show CDR1 as MRHNA and CDR2 as SNTAGT. V lost 3 bases to trimming and J lost 1 base; unmatched junction nucleotides: 5. The CDR3 reads CASSEWAGGNTEAFF. For the CDR3, the DNA is TGTGCCAGCAGTGAATGGGCAGGGGGGAACACTGAAGCTTTCTTT.

The chain joins TRBV7-2 to TRBJ2-6; D gene uncertain. V was cut by 1 base and J by 0 bases, with 7 bases left in between. CDR1 and CDR2 from the germline V gene are SGHTA and FQGNSA. The CDR3 is made up of 16 amino acids. The CDR3 DNA sequence: TGTGCCAGCAGCTTAGGCGTACTCTCTGGGGCCAACGTCCTGACTTTC. Translation: CASSLGVLSGANVLTF.

The V gene is TRBV10-3, the J gene TRBJ1-1; D is ambiguous. CDR3 length: 14 amino acids. Germline V gene data show CDR1 as ENHRY and CDR2 as SYGVKD. The ends were cut back, 0 bases at V and 0 bases at J, with 5 bases in the middle. This chain's CDR3 is CAISESLVNTEAFF. The CDR3 DNA reads as TGTGCCATCAGTGAGTCCCTCGTGAACACTGAAGCTTTCTTT.

Only a few counts were recorded for this clone. The J gene is TRBJ2-7, the V gene TRBV6-2 or TRBV6-3; 9 positions match TRBD1. This CDR3 is 14 amino acids long. The V segment lost 4 bases and the J segment 7 bases; nucleotides outside the gene matches: 8. CDR1 and CDR2 (germline): MNHEY, SVGEGT. The DNA of the CDR3 is TGTGCCAGCAGTTCAGGGACAGGGTATCGGGAGCAGTACTTC. Its translation: CASSSGTGYREQYF.

The chain carries TRBV27 and TRBJ2-7, with 7 bases lining up with TRBD1. The CDR3 sequence is 15 residues long. CDR1 is MNHEY and CDR2 is SMNVEV in the germline V gene (reference sequence). After removal of 6 bases from V and 4 bases from J, the junction contained 12 bases not matched to a gene. The DNA of the CDR3 is TGTGCCAGCAGAAAGAGCCGGACAGGCCCATACGAGCAGTACTTC. This codes for CASRKSRTGPYEQYF.

The chain has TRBV7-2 and TRBJ2-1; 8 bases fit TRBD2. Germline loops: CDR1 SGHTA, CDR2 FQGNSA. The CDR3 consists of 17 residues. The junction had 8 bases not matched to a gene; V was cut back by 0 bases and J by 4 bases. The CDR3 DNA sequence: TGTGCCAGCAGCTTAGCCTTAGCGGGGACTCGGTACAATGAGCAGTTCTTC. It codes for CASSLALAGTRYNEQFF.

The chain is built from TRBV7-2 and TRBJ1-2; 7 bases are shared with TRBD1. The CDR3 consists of 14 residues. J was trimmed by 2 bases and V by 4 bases; bases with no gene match: 4. CDR1 is SGHTA, CDR2 FQGNSA, per germline. The CDR3 loop reads CASSSVGQNYGYTF. The CDR3 coding sequence is TGTGCCAGCAGCTCGGTGGGACAGAACTATGGCTACACCTTC.

The chain links TRBV27 to TRBJ2-3; 9 nucleotides agree with TRBD2. Germline lookup yields CDR1 MNHEY and CDR2 SMNVEV (reference sequence). The CDR3 has 17 amino acids. The V and J ends lost 6 bases and 1 base, in that order; junction bases with no gene match: 11. CDR3 residues: CASSGLAGVIGTDTQYF. DNA for the CDR3: TGTGCCAGCAGCGGGTTAGCGGGAGTGATAGGCACAGATACGCAGTATTTT.

The chain has TRBV9 and TRBJ2-7; D may be TRBD2 (6 bases). CDR3 size: 16 residues. The germline V and J ends were trimmed by 3 bases and 2 bases, with 18 bases remaining between them. In germline, CDR1 is SGDLS, CDR2 YYNGEE. Here the CDR3 reads CASSAYSGGATYEQYF. The CDR3 region has the DNA TGTGCCAGCAGCGCCTACAGCGGAGGGGCTACCTACGAGCAGTACTTC.

The CDR3 DNA reads as TGTGCCAGTAGATTCAGAAACACTGAAGCTTTCTTT. Its protein is CASRFRNTEAFF. The chain has TRBV19 and TRBJ1-1; D uncertain. Per the germline V gene, CDR1 is LNHDA and CDR2 is SQIVND (reference sequence). Trimming removed 6 bases from V and 2 bases from J, with 7 bases in between. The CDR3 sequence is 12 residues long.

This chain links TRBV24-1 with TRBJ1-5; TRBD1 matches at 7 bases. The ends lost 3 bases at V and 3 bases at J; junction bases unmatched: 4. Germline CDR1 is KGHDR and CDR2 is SFDVKD. This CDR3 contains 15 residues. CDR3 loop: CATSDPTGSNQPQHF. In DNA form, the CDR3 reads TGTGCCACCAGTGATCCGACAGGGTCCAATCAGCCCCAGCATTTT.

The chain employs TRBV18 and TRBJ2-2, with 11 nucleotides matching TRBD1. There are 16 residues in the CDR3. Germline CDR1 KGHSH, CDR2 LQKENI. J lost 4 bases, V lost 6 bases, and 7 bases had no gene match. CDR3 nucleotide sequence: TGTGCCAGCTCCAACGCCGGGACAGGGGGCACCGGGGAGCTGTTTTTT. Residues: CASSNAGTGGTGELFF.

The chain uses TRBV4-1 and TRBJ1-2; a weak D match, TRBD1 (6 bases). The CDR3 extends over 15 amino acids. Looked up from germline, CDR1 is MGHRA and CDR2 is YSYEKL. Trimming removed 0 bases from V and 8 bases from J, with 16 bases in between. The CDR3 bases are TGCGCCAGCAGCCAAGAACCGGACAGCTGGTTCGGCTACACCTTC. As protein: CASSQEPDSWFGYTF.

This clone came up once. The CDR3 protein is CASSDRDRGRTQPQHF. The CDR3 region has the DNA TGTGCCAGCAGTGACCGGGACAGGGGGCGGACTCAGCCCCAGCATTTT. V usage is TRBV6-1 and J usage is TRBJ1-5, with TRBD1 identical over 12 bases. Germline assignment: CDR1 MNHNS and CDR2 SASEGT. The CDR3 consists of 16 residues. The junction had 6 bases not matched to a gene; V was cut back by 3 bases and J by 6 bases.

This chain uses TRBV29-1 with TRBJ2-7; 8 positions match TRBD1. The CDR3 is 12 amino acids. Germline V gene data show CDR1 as SQVTM and CDR2 as ANQGSEA. The V gene end was trimmed by 5 bases and the J gene end by 5 bases; junction bases not matched to a gene: 5. The CDR3 bases are TGCAGCGTTAGACAGGGGTACAACGAGCAGTACTTC. It translates to CSVRQGYNEQYF.

The rearrangement uses TRBV3-1 (or the pseudogene TRBV3-2) and TRBJ2-1; D is perhaps TRBD1 (6 bases). CDR3 length: 13 residues. Germline V gene sequence: CDR1 LGHDT, CDR2 YNNKEL (reference sequence). Trimming shortened V by 0 bases and J by 10 bases, and 10 bases separated the two germline ends. The CDR3 sequence: CASSQEVQGEQFF. The CDR3 DNA sequence: TGTGCCAGCAGCCAAGAGGTTCAGGGGGAGCAGTTCTTC.

Here the CDR3 DNA reads TGTGCCAGCAGCCCAGGGTTACTGCGTGGCTACACCTTC. It codes for CASSPGLLRGYTF. The chain couples TRBV27 to TRBJ1-2, with D maybe TRBD1 (5 bases). CDR1 and CDR2 (germline): MNHEY, SMNVEV (reference sequence). V lost 6 bases, J lost 7 bases, and 15 bases lay in between. The CDR3 spans 13 residues.

The chain joins TRBV5-5 to TRBJ2-3; tentative D call: TRBD2 (5 bases). The CDR3 sequence is 16 residues long. Germline values: CDR1 SGHKS, CDR2 YYEKEE (reference sequence). Trimming removed 1 base at V and 2 bases at J, with 14 bases between. CDR3 nucleotide sequence: TGTGCCAGCAGCTTGACCCAGGCTAGCACCACAGATACGCAGTATTTT. Protein: CASSLTQASTTDTQYF.

The V call is TRBV7-3, the J call TRBJ2-7, with TRBD1 as a possible D gene (5 bases). The CDR3 is made up of 14 amino acids. Germline V gene lookup returns CDR1 SGHTA and CDR2 FQGTGA. V was clipped by 2 bases and J by 7 bases, with 15 bases between them. The CDR3 loop reads CASSLGARRNEQYF. In DNA form, the CDR3 reads TGTGCCAGCAGCTTAGGGGCCAGGCGGAATGAGCAGTACTTC.

In DNA, the CDR3 is TGTGCCATGTCGCCGACAGGGGTAAAGGGGACTGAAGCTTTCTTT. This gives the protein CAMSPTGVKGTEAFF. This sequence joins TRBV10-3 and TRBJ1-1; TRBD1 agrees at 8 bases. The germline V gene has CDR1 ENHRY and CDR2 SYGVKD. The CDR3 has 15 residues. With V trimmed by 9 bases and J by 5 bases, 14 bases remained unmatched.

This clone was observed a few times. This chain joins TRBV15 and TRBJ1-5; D might be TRBD1 (5 bases). V was cut by 1 base and J by 4 bases, with 11 bases left in between. The germline CDR1 and CDR2 sequences are LNHNV and YYDKDF (reference sequence). The CDR3 loop spans 15 amino acids. CDR3: CATSRAQGWNQPQHF. The CDR3 bases are TGTGCCACCAGCAGAGCTCAGGGTTGGAATCAGCCCCAGCATTTT.

The rearrangement joins TRBV29-1 to TRBJ2-2; D might be TRBD1 (5 bases). Germline V gene sequence: CDR1 SQVTM, CDR2 ANQGSEA. The ends were cut back, 1 base at V and 4 bases at J, with 10 bases in the middle. The CDR3 contains 14 residues. The CDR3, as DNA: TGCAGCGTTGAAGTTGTTAGGGGCACCGGGGAGCTGTTTTTT. Its protein is CSVEVVRGTGELFF.

CDR3 in DNA: TGTGCCAGTAGTATTAACTTCTACACAGATACGCAGTATTTT. Its protein product is CASSINFYTDTQYF. This rearrangement joins TRBV19 to TRBJ2-3; no definite D call. The germline V and J ends were trimmed by 3 bases and 2 bases, with 9 bases remaining between them. Germline CDR1 is LNHDA and CDR2 is SQIVND (reference sequence). The CDR3 covers 14 residues.

J is TRBJ1-1 and V is TRBV15, with a tentative D call TRBD1 (5 bases). Trimming removed 5 bases from V and 1 base from J, with 8 bases in between. Germline loops: CDR1 LNHNV, CDR2 YYDKDF (reference sequence). This CDR3 has 13 residues. The CDR3 DNA reads as TGTGCCACCAGCGACGGACAGAACACTGAAGCTTTCTTT. Its protein product is CATSDGQNTEAFF.

The CDR3 DNA reads as TGTGCCAGCAGTTCGACCCTCAACTTGGGAGTTATCACAGATACGCAGTATTTT. This codes for CASSSTLNLGVITDTQYF. This rearrangement joins TRBV27 to TRBJ2-3; maybe TRBD2 (5 bases). CDR3 length: 18 amino acids. Trimming took 4 bases from V and 2 from J, leaving 22 bases between them. CDR1 and CDR2 from the germline V gene are MNHEY and SMNVEV (reference sequence).

This clone was counted between two and nine times. The V call is TRBV12-3 or TRBV12-4, the J call TRBJ2-7, with D perhaps TRBD1 (6 bases). CDR3 length: 13 residues. V lost 7 bases and J lost 5, with 15 bases in between. This chain's CDR3 is CASTRQGINEQYF. CDR3 DNA: TGTGCCAGCACACGGCAGGGGATCAACGAGCAGTACTTC.

This clone was counted once. This chain uses TRBV9 with TRBJ1-2; 7 bases map to TRBD1. The junction had 6 bases not matched to a gene; V was cut back by 0 bases and J by 4 bases. This CDR3 has 15 amino acids. Germline CDR1 is SGDLS and CDR2 is YYNGEE. The CDR3 DNA is TGTGCCAGCAGCGTAGGGAACAGGGGTAGCTATGGCTACACCTTC. Amino acid sequence: CASSVGNRGSYGYTF.